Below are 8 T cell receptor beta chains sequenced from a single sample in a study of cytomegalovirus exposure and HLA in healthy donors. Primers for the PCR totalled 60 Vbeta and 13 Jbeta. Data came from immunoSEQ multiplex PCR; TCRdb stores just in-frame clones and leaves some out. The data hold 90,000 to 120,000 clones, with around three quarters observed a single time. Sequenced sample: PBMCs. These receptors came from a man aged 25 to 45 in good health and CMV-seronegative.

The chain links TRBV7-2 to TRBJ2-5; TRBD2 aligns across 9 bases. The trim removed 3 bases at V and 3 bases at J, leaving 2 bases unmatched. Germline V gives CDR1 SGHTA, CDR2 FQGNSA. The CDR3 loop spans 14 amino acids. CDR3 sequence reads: CASSFAGGEETQYF. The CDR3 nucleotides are TGTGCCAGCAGCTTTGCGGGGGGGGAAGAGACCCAGTACTTC. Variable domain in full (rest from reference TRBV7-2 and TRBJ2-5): GAGVSQSPSNKVTEKGKDVELRCDPISGHTALYWYRQSLGQGLEFLIYFQGNSAPDKSGLPSDRFSAERTGGSVSTLTIQRTQQEDSAVYLCASSFAGGEETQYFGPGTRLLVL.

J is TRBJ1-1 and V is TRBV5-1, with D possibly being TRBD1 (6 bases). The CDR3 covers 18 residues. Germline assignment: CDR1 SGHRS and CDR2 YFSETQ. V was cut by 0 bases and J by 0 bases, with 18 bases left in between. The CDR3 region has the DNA TGCGCCAGCAGCTTGGCCGCCAGGGGTCTAGAAATGAACACTGAAGCTTTCTTT. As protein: CASSLAARGLEMNTEAFF.

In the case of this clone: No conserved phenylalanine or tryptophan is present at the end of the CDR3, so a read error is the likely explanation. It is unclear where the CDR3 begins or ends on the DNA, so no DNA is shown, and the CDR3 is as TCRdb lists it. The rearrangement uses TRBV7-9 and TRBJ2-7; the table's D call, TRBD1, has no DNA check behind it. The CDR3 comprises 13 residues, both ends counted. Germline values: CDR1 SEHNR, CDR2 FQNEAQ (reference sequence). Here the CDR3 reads CASSDLNSGALMI.

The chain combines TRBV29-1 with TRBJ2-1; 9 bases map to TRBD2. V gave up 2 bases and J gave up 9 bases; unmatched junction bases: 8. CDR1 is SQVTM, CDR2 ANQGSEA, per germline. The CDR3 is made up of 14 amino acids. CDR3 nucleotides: TGCAGCGTTGAAAAAGCGGGGGGCTCAGGTGAGCAGTTCTTC. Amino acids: CSVEKAGGSGEQFF.

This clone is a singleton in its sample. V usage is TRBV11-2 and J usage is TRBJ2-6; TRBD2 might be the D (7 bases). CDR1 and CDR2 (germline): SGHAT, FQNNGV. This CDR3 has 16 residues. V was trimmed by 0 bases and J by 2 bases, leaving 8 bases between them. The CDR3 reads CASSLEGGAGANVLTF. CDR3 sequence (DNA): TGTGCCAGCAGCTTAGAAGGGGGGGCTGGGGCCAACGTCCTGACTTTC.

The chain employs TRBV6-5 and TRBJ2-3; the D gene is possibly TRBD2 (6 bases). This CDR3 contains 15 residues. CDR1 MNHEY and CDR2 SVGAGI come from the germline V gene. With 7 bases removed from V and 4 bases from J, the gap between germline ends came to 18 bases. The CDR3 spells CASIFTGGNSDTQYF. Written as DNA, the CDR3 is TGTGCCAGCATCTTCACCGGAGGGAATTCAGATACGCAGTATTTT.

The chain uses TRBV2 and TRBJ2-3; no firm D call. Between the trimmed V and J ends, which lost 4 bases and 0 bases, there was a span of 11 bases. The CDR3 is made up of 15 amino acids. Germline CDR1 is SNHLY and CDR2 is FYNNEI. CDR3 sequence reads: CASSGEPWSTDTQYF. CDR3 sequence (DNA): TGTGCCAGCAGTGGTGAGCCGTGGAGCACAGATACGCAGTATTTT.

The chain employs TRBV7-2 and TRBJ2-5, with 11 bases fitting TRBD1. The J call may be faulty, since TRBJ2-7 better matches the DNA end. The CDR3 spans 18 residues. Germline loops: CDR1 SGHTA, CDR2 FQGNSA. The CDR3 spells CASSLLGTGGIPLYEQYF. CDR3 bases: TGTGCCAGCAGCTTACTCGGGACAGGGGGAATCCCCCTCTACGAGCAGTACTTC.